This note documents a single T cell receptor beta chain sequence. It lacks a known antigen. Base qualities are not at hand, and no much larger clone is one base apart. The data stem from a study of cytomegalovirus exposure and HLA in healthy donors (dated 2017 in TCRdb). Regarding the research as a whole: According to an earlier analysis of a few hundred of the donors, about 170 million T cells yielded 95 million to 140 million unique TCR beta sequences and approximately 300 Gb of sequence data. Among about 370 genotyped donors of the cohort, an average of roughly 230,000 unique TCR beta nucleotide sequences was sequenced per donor, of which roughly 17% were non-productive. Besides the first cohort of around 670 subjects, a separate validation cohort made up of over 95 different subjects was used. The number of typed donors differed by locus: about 620-640 for A, B, C, DRB1 and DQB1; some 540 for DQA1; approximately 610 for DPA1; and about 450 for DPB1. A later analysis re-examined previously published TCR beta repertoires from several hundred donors and added high-resolution HLA genotyping to investigate patterns of TCR occurrence. Rather than drawing on any new phenotypic data, the later analysis identified candidate immune exposures from TCR beta sequences and the way those sequences occurred across donors. The study used immunosequencing to profile the T cell repertoires of hundreds of subjects and linked those repertoires to cytomegalovirus serostatus. To predict cytomegalovirus infection status, the study combined high-throughput TCR immunosequencing, statistical association of individual TCRs with disease status, and machine learning. An early release covering over 500 HLA-typed donors comprised around 300 gigabases of sequencing data and roughly 86 million unique TCR sequences. In a later genetic analysis, genome-wide SNP genotypes for about three fifths of the roughly 670 donors were used, and that subset was treated as a discovery cohort. The study aimed to test whether cataloging public T cell receptors could reveal signatures of past pathogen exposure. All discovery cohort repertoires had been generated on a single sequencing platform. An earlier analysis of around 580 of the donors used high-throughput TCR beta sequencing to judge whether each TCR beta V gene segment behaved as functional or pseudogenic. Roughly 5 DR-DQ haplotypes were treated as single units for association and clustering because of strong linkage in the cohort. Among the roughly 380 genotyped donors, approximately 82% belonged to the genetic ancestry cluster associated with self-reported Caucasian donors. Both class I and class II loci were covered by HLA typing, at four-digit resolution. Donor age, sex, ethnicity and CMV serostatus were compiled together with the repertoire data.

From the cysteine through the phenylalanine, the CDR3 covers 15 amino acids. Only the CDR3 DNA is retained, 45 bases long and in frame from the first base. V sheds 1 base and J sheds 0 bases, leaving 9 bases between their ends. From the germline V gene (reference sequence), CDR1 is LNHDA and CDR2 is SQIVND. Broad study findings and their caveats: In a later analysis, around 17,000 TCR beta sequences were associated with specific HLA alleles at a false discovery rate of 0.05. The authors suggested that the approach could potentially be generalized to other disease states and immunological phenotypes. For the cohort, immune exposure information was limited to CMV serostatus. HLA typing was unavailable for some donors at each locus, so association tests used only the typed subset. In this cohort, only TCR beta chains were sequenced, and detectable features were limited by the absence of alpha or paired-chain data. A further reported finding was that TCR beta sequences accurately predicted the HLA-A and HLA-B alleles for most subjects in the first cohort. Because the 87-base-pair reads could not distinguish some IMGT-functional V segments, including TRBV6-2 and TRBV6-3, those segments were excluded. A cluster of highly shared sequence variants was judged likely to be a technical artifact of the sequencing pipeline. Most CMV-associated TCR beta chains appeared to be HLA-restricted in a later analysis, and the HLA associations seemed to be driven largely by CMV exposure. In a later analysis, HLA-associated TCR beta chains were found to be more clonally expanded and to have lower generation probabilities than equally common non-associated chains. In the study, 150 to 200 TCR beta chains were listed as associated with cytomegalovirus. A few of the identified cytomegalovirus-associated TCR beta chains were confirmed in vitro to be specific for cytomegalovirus antigens. A later analysis found that TCR association rates varied across HLA loci, with DRB1 alleles showing the most associated TCRs and HLA-C alleles the fewest. The earlier analysis of almost 600 of the donors excluded approximately 15 rarely observed V segments, including chromosome 9 orphons, because counts were too low. Most TCR sequences were observed very rarely across donors, whereas some public TCRs were present in many individuals. When HLA alleles, especially DR and DQ, strongly co-occurred, TCR associations were difficult to assign to individual alleles. V-gene and J-gene trimming of TCR beta chains was associated with a missense DCLRE1C variant in a later genetic analysis, and the association was replicated in an independent cohort. In an earlier analysis of 587 of the donors, most TCR beta V segments appeared in productive rearrangements about 87% or about 30% of the time, broadly matching IMGT annotations. According to a later analysis, parvovirus B19, influenza, CMV and Epstein-Barr virus appeared linked to several top co-occurrence clusters. Compared with the roughly 710-donor mean, donors in an Asian-associated ancestry cluster had fewer N-insertions in productive TCRs, according to a later genetic analysis. In both the original and validation cohorts, the classifier was reported to diagnose cytomegalovirus status with high specificity and sensitivity. Sequencing depth was assumed to be roughly uniform across donors in the presence/absence analyses, though that assumption may not hold. Linkage disequilibrium might explain the correlated functional status among segregating V segments, but an unknown experimental factor could not be excluded.

Libraries came from the immunoSEQ multiplex PCR assay. For the multiplex PCR, a mixture combining 60 forward primers for TCR Vbeta segments and 13 reverse primers for TCR Jbeta segments was used. Amplification of the CDR3 region of rearranged TCR beta genes was performed with a multiplex PCR assay on genomic DNA. Amplified TCR beta libraries were sequenced as 87-base-pair reads on the Illumina HiSeq System. The original pipeline was this. A later analysis tallied about 77 million unique TCR beta chains across the 666 repertoires, and approximately 12 million of those chains were shared by two or more donors. To remove PCR and sequencing errors, raw reads were error-corrected and collapsed into unique sequences using a nearest-neighbor algorithm that merged closely related sequences. V, D and J gene segments were assigned by aligning CDR3 sequences to IMGT reference sequences. For a sequence to be retained, at least a six-nucleotide match to both a V gene segment and a J gene segment was required. Rearrangements were called productive when the CDR3 lacked stop codons and stayed in frame with V and J; all others were non-productive. CDR3 was defined according to IMGT convention as the region running from the second conserved V-encoded cysteine to the conserved J-encoded phenylalanine. Sequences without an unambiguous match to a single V gene segment were excluded from the earlier analysis of about 630 of the donors. An earlier analysis of 500 to 700 of the donors classified V segments as functional when productive rearrangements were above 56.7% and as segregating when the standard deviation between donors was above 5%. A statistical classification framework was built for diagnosing cytomegalovirus status from the catalog of TCR beta chain sequences. In a later analysis, TCR nucleotide sequences were compared against IMGT/GENE-DB human TR gene sequences so that V and J genes could be assigned. A later analysis assigned CDR3 sequences and most-parsimonious VDJ recombination scenarios with the TCRdist pipeline. In a later analysis, each TCR beta chain was defined by its CDR3 amino acid sequence together with its V-gene family, and reads without a unique V-gene family were excluded. To address suspected cross-contamination and a sequencing artifact, a later analysis removed some 620 highly shared, low-generation-probability nucleotide sequences. In a later analysis, a clonal expansion index for each public chain was calculated from normalized within-repertoire ranks of inferred template counts. In a later analysis, generation probabilities were computed using a VDJ recombination model fitted to out-of-frame rearrangements, and the results were checked against IGoR. In a later analysis, TCR-TCR, TCR-HLA and TCR-CMV co-occurrence was scored with hypergeometric tests, and a repertoire-size bias correction was applied to TCR pairs. False discovery rates were estimated in a later analysis by permuting HLA or CMV assignments 20 times. In a later analysis, co-occurring TCRs were grouped using DBSCAN, with TCRdist sequence similarity added in when clustering inside HLA-allele-positive subsets. Co-occurrence clustering excluded repertoires with fewer than 30,000 or more than 120,000 public chains, plus five with anomalous nucleotide sharing. Not all clones reach the TCRdb copy of this immuneACCESS table, which keeps in-frame sequences only. Checked studies attribute under half of the gap to unresolved V genes and leave the rest unexplained. V, J and clone size are taken as reported in that table, and D and trimming were inferred from the DNA itself. The sample table holds more than 85,000 clones, of which approximately 80% were seen once. Clones ranked in the top ten supply 3.5% to 5% of the sample.

In total, approximately 610 healthy bone marrow donors made up the cohort. All cohort members were sampled while nominally healthy, although unrecorded immune exposures were likely present. The donor was CMV seropositive and belonged to the group of 270 or so seropositive cohort members. A peripheral blood sample was provided by each donor, and peripheral blood mononuclear cells were used for TCR beta sequencing. The Qiagen DNeasy Blood Extraction Kit was used to extract genomic DNA from the blood cell samples. The sequence was obtained from a female donor in good health and CMV-seropositive. Recombination linked TRBV19 to TRBJ1-1; TRBD1 is possibly the D segment (5 matching bases). Sequencing input: PBMCs. At the DNA level, the sequence is TGTGCCAGTAGTATAGTAGGGGCAATGAACACTGAAGCTTTCTTT. It translates as CASSIVGAMNTEAFF.